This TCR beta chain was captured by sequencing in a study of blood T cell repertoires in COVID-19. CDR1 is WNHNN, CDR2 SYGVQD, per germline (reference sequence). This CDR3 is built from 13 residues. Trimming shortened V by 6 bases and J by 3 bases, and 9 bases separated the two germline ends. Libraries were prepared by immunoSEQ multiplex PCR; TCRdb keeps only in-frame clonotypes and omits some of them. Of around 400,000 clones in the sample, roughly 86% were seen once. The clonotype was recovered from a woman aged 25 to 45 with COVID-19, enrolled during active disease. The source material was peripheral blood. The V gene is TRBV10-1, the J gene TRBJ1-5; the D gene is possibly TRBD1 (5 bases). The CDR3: CASSSGINQPQHF. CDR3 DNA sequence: TGCGCCAGCAGCTCAGGGATCAATCAGCCCCAGCATTTT.